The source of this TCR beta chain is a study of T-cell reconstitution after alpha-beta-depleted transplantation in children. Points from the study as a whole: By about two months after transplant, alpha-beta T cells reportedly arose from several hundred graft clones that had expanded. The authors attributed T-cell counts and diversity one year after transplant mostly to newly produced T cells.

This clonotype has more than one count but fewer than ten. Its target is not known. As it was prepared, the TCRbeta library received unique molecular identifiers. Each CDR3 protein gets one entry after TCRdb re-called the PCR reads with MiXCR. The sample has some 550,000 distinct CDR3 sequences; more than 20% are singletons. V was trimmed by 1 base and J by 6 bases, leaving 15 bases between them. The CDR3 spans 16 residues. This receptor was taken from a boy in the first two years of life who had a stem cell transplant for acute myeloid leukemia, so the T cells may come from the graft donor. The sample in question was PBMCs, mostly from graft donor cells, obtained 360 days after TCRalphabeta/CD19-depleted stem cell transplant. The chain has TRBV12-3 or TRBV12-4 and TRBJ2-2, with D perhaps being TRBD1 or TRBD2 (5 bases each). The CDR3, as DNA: TGTGCCAGCAGTTTAGTAGTGGGACGTGTCGCCGGGGAGCTGTTTTTT. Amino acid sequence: CASSLVVGRVAGELFF.